Listed below are T cell receptor beta chains from one sample, sequenced in a study of blood T cells in healthy people across ages. Using its own MiXCR run on the 5' RACE reads, TCRdb lists one record per CDR3 protein. The sample yields about 570,000 distinct CDR3 sequences, roughly a quarter seen once. Sequencing input: blood. The receptors stem from a woman aged 70-85 years in good health. Each CDR3 is given with its conserved first and last residue. Fields, in order: V gene, clone size, J gene, D gene, CDR3 protein, CDR3 DNA. A D gene is named only where the DNA matches it firmly. Clone size is stated in some rows and not others, as once, few, many or a class when expanded.

TRBV4-3	NA	TRBJ2-3	TRBD2	CASSQDRLAGLVSTDTQYF	TGCGCCAGCAGCCAAGATAGACTAGCGGGGCTAGTTAGCACAGATACGCAGTATTTT
TRBV7-2	NA	TRBJ2-7	TRBD1	CASSRDRVNEQYF	TGTGCCAGCAGCCGGGACAGGGTTAACGAGCAGTACTTC
TRBV15	NA	TRBJ2-7	NA	CATSNSLGWDYEQYF	TGTGCCACCAGCAATAGCCTCGGGTGGGACTACGAGCAGTACTTC
TRBV10-3	few	TRBJ2-7	TRBD1	CAIGGTGASQYF	TGTGCCATCGGAGGGACAGGGGCTTCGCAGTACTTC
TRBV7-2	NA	TRBJ2-1	NA	CASSFTPYNEQFF	TGTGCCAGCAGCTTTACTCCTTACAATGAGCAGTTCTTC
TRBV5-1	few	TRBJ2-3	NA	CASSPGQGSTDTQYF	TGCGCCAGCAGCCCCGGGCAGGGTTCCACAGATACGCAGTATTTT
TRBV13	NA	TRBJ1-1	NA	CASSSPYQGYTEAFF	TGTGCCAGCAGCTCCCCTTACCAGGGATACACTGAAGCTTTCTTT
TRBV29-1	few	TRBJ1-4	NA	CSVSGQRREKLFF	TGCAGCGTATCGGGCCAGCGGAGGGAAAAACTGTTTTTT
TRBV27	few	TRBJ2-4	TRBD1	CASSRTGVLGIQYF	TGTGCCAGCAGCCGGACAGGGGTTTTGGGCATTCAGTACTTC
TRBV5-5	NA	TRBJ1-2	NA	CASSPLGTSFGYTF	TGTGCCAGCAGCCCCTTGGGGACAAGCTTTGGCTACACCTTC
TRBV5-1	NA	TRBJ2-3	TRBD2	CASSAMTSGTDTQYF	TGCGCCAGCAGCGCAATGACTAGCGGAACAGATACGCAGTATTTT
TRBV7-2	few	TRBJ1-6	TRBD1	CASSLGPTGEYNSPLHF	TGTGCCAGCAGCTTAGGCCCGACAGGGGAATATAATTCACCCCTCCACTTT
TRBV6-5	few	TRBJ2-5	TRBD2	CASSHGTTQAETQYF	TGTGCCAGCAGCCATGGGACTACCCAGGCGGAGACCCAGTACTTC
TRBV9	few	TRBJ1-4	TRBD1	CASQGEEEKLFF	TGTGCCAGTCAGGGGGAAGAGGAAAAACTGTTTTTT
TRBV2	NA	TRBJ1-1	NA	CASSVGGSNTEAFF	TGTGCCAGCAGTGTAGGAGGTTCGAACACTGAAGCTTTCTTT
TRBV30	NA	TRBJ1-1	NA	CAWSGTAVRHTEAFF	TGTGCCTGGAGTGGGACCGCGGTTAGGCACACTGAAGCTTTCTTT
TRBV5-1	few	TRBJ2-3	NA	CASSFGPGADTQYF	TGCGCCAGCTCCTTCGGACCAGGGGCAGATACGCAGTATTTT
TRBV6-5	few	TRBJ1-6	NA	CASSSRPGMQPLHF	TGTGCCAGCAGTTCGCGTCCAGGGATGCAACCCCTCCACTTT
TRBV4-3	NA	TRBJ2-5	NA	CASSQDLGTKQETQYF	TGCGCCAGCAGCCAAGATCTGGGCACGAAGCAAGAGACCCAGTACTTC
TRBV5-1	few	TRBJ1-5	TRBD1	CASSLGGTEEPQHF	TGCGCCAGCAGCTTGGGCGGGACAGAAGAGCCCCAGCATTTT
TRBV7-8	NA	TRBJ2-7	TRBD2	CASRERGPNSYEQYF	TGTGCCAGCCGCGAGCGGGGGCCTAACTCCTACGAGCAGTACTTC
TRBV3-1	NA	TRBJ1-2	NA	CASSQDYTYGYTF	TGTGCCAGCAGCCAAGATTATACATATGGCTACACCTTC
TRBV7-2	NA	TRBJ1-4	NA	CASSFGWGRATNEELFF	TGTGCCAGCAGCTTTGGATGGGGGCGCGCAACTAATGAAGAACTGTTTTTT
TRBV6-5	NA	TRBJ1-1	NA	CASNSPIGYGEAFF	TGTGCCAGCAATTCCCCGATTGGATACGGCGAAGCTTTCTTT
TRBV25-1	few	TRBJ1-2	NA	CASSLPGQGEYGYTF	TGTGCCAGCAGCCTACCGGGGCAGGGAGAATATGGCTACACCTTC
TRBV7-2	NA	TRBJ2-7	TRBD2	CASTPSRGLAVQFIF	TGTGCCAGCACCCCCTCCCGGGGACTAGCGGTACAGTTCATCTTC
TRBV30	NA	TRBJ2-1	TRBD2	CAWSRLATKLYNEQFF	TGTGCCTGGAGTCGACTAGCAACCAAACTCTACAATGAGCAGTTCTTC
TRBV18	once	TRBJ2-1	TRBD2	CASSPELAGAPLGEQFF	TGTGCCAGCTCACCGGAGCTAGCGGGGGCCCCCCTCGGTGAGCAGTTCTTC
TRBV11-2	once	TRBJ2-7	TRBD2	CASSRTGTSGESPREQYF	TGTGCCAGCAGTCGAACCGGGACTAGCGGGGAGTCACCCCGGGAGCAGTACTTC
TRBV20-1	NA	TRBJ1-6	NA	CSATGSFSSPLHF	TGCAGTGCTACGGGCAGCTTTAGTTCACCCCTCCACTTT
TRBV12-3/TRBV12-4	NA	TRBJ2-1	NA	CASSKAWSSYNEQFF	TGTGCCAGCAGTAAAGCTTGGAGCTCCTACAATGAGCAGTTCTTC
TRBV20-1	few	TRBJ2-7	TRBD1	CSANPDRGEQYF	TGCAGTGCCAACCCGGACAGGGGCGAGCAGTACTTC
TRBV6-5	once	TRBJ2-3	TRBD2	CASSFSPAGGTDTQYF	TGTGCCAGCAGTTTCTCCCCCGCGGGGGGCACAGATACGCAGTATTTT
TRBV20-1	few	TRBJ2-7	TRBD2	CSASPGLAGNYEQYF	TGCAGTGCTAGTCCGGGACTAGCGGGGAACTACGAGCAGTACTTC
TRBV7-3	few	TRBJ2-1	NA	CASSPTHRRYNEQFF	TGTGCCAGCAGCCCAACCCACCGGCGCTACAATGAGCAGTTCTTC
TRBV11-1	NA	TRBJ2-5	NA	CASSQRWETQYF	TGTGCCAGCAGTCAGCGATGGGAGACCCAGTACTTC
TRBV4-3	NA	TRBJ1-1	TRBD1	CASSRVIGGRDTEAFF	TGCGCCAGCAGCCGAGTGATAGGGGGCCGGGACACTGAAGCTTTCTTT
TRBV12-3/TRBV12-4	NA	TRBJ2-3	TRBD1	CASSFNRGVADTQYF	TGTGCCAGCAGTTTTAACAGGGGGGTCGCAGATACGCAGTATTTT
TRBV7-9	many	TRBJ1-1	NA	CASSTREGEAFF	TGTGCCAGCAGCACCCGTGAGGGTGAAGCTTTCTTT
TRBV9	few	TRBJ1-3	TRBD1	CASSEGQIGGTIYF	TGTGCCAGCAGCGAGGGACAGATTGGAGGCACCATATATTTT
TRBV20-1	NA	TRBJ1-5	NA	CSASQGYSNQPQHF	TGCAGTGCTAGCCAGGGGTATAGCAATCAGCCCCAGCATTTT
TRBV27	few	TRBJ1-4	NA	CARPHRSLPTETNEKLFF	TGTGCCAGGCCCCATAGATCCCTCCCCACTGAAACTAATGAAAAACTGTTTTTT
TRBV12-3/TRBV12-4	few	TRBJ1-5	NA	CASSSQGSGYQPQHF	TGTGCCAGCAGTTCCCAGGGAAGCGGGTATCAGCCCCAGCATTTT
TRBV5-1	NA	TRBJ2-5	TRBD1	CASSPDRQGNNEQSF	TGCGCCAGCAGCCCGGACCGACAGGGTAACAATGAGCAGTCCTTC
TRBV12-3/TRBV12-4	NA	TRBJ1-5	NA	CASEVVASSNQPQHF	TGTGCCAGCGAAGTAGTGGCATCAAGCAATCAGCCCCAGCATTTT
TRBV4-3	NA	TRBJ1-4	NA	CASSQEATGDEKLFF	TGCGCCAGCAGCCAAGAGGCGACGGGGGATGAAAAACTGTTTTTT
TRBV20-1	few	TRBJ2-1	NA	CSAPLGASTYNEQFF	TGCAGTGCCCCCCTAGGGGCATCAACCTACAATGAGCAGTTCTTC
TRBV7-2	NA	TRBJ2-5	TRBD2	CASSQGPSGEKTQYF	TGTGCCAGCAGCCAAGGCCCTAGCGGGGAGAAGACCCAGTACTTC
TRBV7-9	few	TRBJ1-6	NA	CASTQGTVVHF	TGTGCCAGCACCCAAGGAACGGTGGTCCACTTT